This T cell receptor beta chain is from a study of CXCR3-negative and CXCR3-positive naive CD8 T cells. General observations from the study: Compared with CXCR3-negative naive cells, CXCR3-positive naive cells showed more hydrophobic TRB CDR3s. Researchers report CXCR3 expression partially decreased after cryopreservation, with fresh PBMCs used in most assays. With surface CD5 comparable between naive subsets, TCR strength was estimated using properties derived from the TRB CDR3. Memory CD8+ cells had much lower diversity, and both naive subsets had comparably high diversity.

As regards this clonotype: The antigen remains unidentified.

The CDR3 runs to 19 residues. Germline values: CDR1 LGHDT, CDR2 YNNKEL (reference sequence). In preparing the TRB cDNA libraries, 5' RACE with UMI labels was used. Reprocessing the 5' RACE reads, TCRdb reports a single entry for every CDR3 protein and omits DNA. This sample's table has about 120,000 distinct CDR3 sequences. The sequence came from a human donor in good health. Some clones in this sample may be carry-over from other donors' samples. The chain has TRBV3-1 and TRBJ2-5; the D gene TCRdb calls, TRBD1, cannot be checked with no DNA. The specimen was naive CXCR3+ CD8+ T cells from blood. Subset here: CD45RO-CCR7+CD27+CD95- naive CD8+ T cells expressing CXCR3 (TNR3+). The CDR3 loop reads CASSQPDRGLAGEQETQYF.